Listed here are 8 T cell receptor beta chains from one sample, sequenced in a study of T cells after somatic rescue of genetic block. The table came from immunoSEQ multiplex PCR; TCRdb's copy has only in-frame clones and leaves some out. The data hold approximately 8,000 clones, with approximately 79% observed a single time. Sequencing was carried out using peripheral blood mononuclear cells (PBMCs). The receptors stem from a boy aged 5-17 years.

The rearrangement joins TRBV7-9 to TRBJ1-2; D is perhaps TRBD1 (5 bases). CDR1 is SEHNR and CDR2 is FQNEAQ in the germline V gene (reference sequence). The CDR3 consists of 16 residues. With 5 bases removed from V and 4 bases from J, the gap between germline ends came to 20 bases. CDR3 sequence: CASSKHSYHGTYGYTF. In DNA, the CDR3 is TGTGCCAGCAGCAAGCATTCATACCATGGGACCTATGGCTACACCTTC.

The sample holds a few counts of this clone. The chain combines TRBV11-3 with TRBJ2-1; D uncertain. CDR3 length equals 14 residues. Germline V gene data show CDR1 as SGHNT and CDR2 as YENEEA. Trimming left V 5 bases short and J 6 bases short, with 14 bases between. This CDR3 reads CASSVSTQANEQFF. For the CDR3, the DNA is TGTGCCAGCAGCGTAAGTACTCAGGCCAATGAGCAGTTCTTC.

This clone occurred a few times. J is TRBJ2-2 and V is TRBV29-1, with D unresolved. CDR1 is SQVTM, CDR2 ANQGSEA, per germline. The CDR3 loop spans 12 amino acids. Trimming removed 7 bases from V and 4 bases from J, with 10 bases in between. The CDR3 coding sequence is TGCAGCGGCTGGTACCGCACCGGGGAGCTGTTTTTT. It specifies CSGWYRTGELFF.

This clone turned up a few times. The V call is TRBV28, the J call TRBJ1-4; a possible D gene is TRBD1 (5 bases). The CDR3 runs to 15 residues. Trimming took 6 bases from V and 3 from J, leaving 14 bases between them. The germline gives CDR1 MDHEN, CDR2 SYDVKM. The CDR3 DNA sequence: TGTGCCAGCAGGTTCCTTAGGGACGCTAATGAAAAACTGTTTTTT. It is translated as CASRFLRDANEKLFF.

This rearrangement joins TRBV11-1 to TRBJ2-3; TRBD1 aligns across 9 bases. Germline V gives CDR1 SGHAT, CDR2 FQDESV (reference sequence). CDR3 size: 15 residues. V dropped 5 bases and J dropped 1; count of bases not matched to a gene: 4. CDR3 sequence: CASSPRDRGTDTQYF. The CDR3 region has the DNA TGTGCCAGCAGCCCCCGGGACAGGGGCACAGATACGCAGTATTTT. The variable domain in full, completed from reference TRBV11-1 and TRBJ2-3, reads EAEVAQSPRYKITEKSQAVAFWCDPISGHATLYWYRQILGQGPELLVQFQDESVVDDSQLPKDRFSAERLKGVDSTLKIQPAELGDSAMYLCASSPRDRGTDTQYFGPGTRLTVL.

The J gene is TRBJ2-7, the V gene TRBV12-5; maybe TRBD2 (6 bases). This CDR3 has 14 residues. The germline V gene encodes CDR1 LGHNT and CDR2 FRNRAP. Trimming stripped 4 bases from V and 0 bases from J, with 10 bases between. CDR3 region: CASGSSGLSYEQYF. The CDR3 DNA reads TGTGCTAGTGGTTCATCGGGACTCTCCTACGAGCAGTACTTC.

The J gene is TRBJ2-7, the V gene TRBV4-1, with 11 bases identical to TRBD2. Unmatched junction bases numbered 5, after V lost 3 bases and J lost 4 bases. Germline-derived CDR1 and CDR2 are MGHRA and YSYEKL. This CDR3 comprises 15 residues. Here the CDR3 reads CASSHSGTSGYEQYF. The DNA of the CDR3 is TGCGCCAGCAGCCACTCCGGGACTAGCGGTTACGAGCAGTACTTC.

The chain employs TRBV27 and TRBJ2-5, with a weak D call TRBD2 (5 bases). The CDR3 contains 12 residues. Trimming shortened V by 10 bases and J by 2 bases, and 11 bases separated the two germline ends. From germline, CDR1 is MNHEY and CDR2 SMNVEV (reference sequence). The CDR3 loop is CATRTGQETQYF. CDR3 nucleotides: TGTGCCACCCGAACGGGACAAGAGACCCAGTACTTC.